This T cell receptor beta chain is drawn from a study of shared clonotypes between healthy human individuals. Findings and limits, study-wide: Researchers found naive subsets generally carried larger estimated richness than memory subsets. Sharing of clonotypes among donors was expected to vary with sequencing depth.

The CDR3 has 14 residues. V lost 6 bases, J lost 5 bases, and 9 bases stayed unmatched. Looked up from germline, CDR1 is SQVTM and CDR2 is ANQGSEA. Profiled with immunoSEQ multiplex PCR; TCRdb holds only in-frame clones, not every one. In the table there are roughly 2,500,000 clones, roughly 93% of which are singletons. Details on this clone: No antigen is known for it.

The origin of this receptor is a man in his late teens or twenties in good health. Some clones in this sample may be carry-over from other donors' samples. Sequenced material: naive CD4+ T cells from PBMCs. Subset noted: CD45RA+ positively selected. The chain carries TRBV29-1 and TRBJ1-1, with 10 bases lining up with TRBD1. The CDR3 region is CSVEGQGRWTEAFF. In nucleotides, the CDR3 is TGCAGCGTAGAGGGACAGGGGCGGTGGACTGAAGCTTTCTTT.